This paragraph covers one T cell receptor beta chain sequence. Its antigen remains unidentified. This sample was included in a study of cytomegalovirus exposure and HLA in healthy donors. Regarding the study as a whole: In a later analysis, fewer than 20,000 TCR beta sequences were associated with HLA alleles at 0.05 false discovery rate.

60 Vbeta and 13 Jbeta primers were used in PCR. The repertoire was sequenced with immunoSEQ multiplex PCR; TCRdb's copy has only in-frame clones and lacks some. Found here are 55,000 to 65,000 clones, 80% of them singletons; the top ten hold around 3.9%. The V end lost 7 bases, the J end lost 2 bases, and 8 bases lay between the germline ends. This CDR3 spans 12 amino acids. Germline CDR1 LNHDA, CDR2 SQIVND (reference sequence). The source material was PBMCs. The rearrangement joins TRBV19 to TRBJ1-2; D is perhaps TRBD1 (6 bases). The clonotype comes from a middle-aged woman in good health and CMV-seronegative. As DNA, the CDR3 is TGTGCCAGTAATCAGGGGAACTATGGCTACACCTTC. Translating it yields CASNQGNYGYTF.